What follows describes a single TCR beta chain. These data originate in a study of molecular identifiers for immune sequencing clone quantification. Trimming at V came to 6 bases and at J to 5 bases, leaving 16 bases not matched to a gene. Germline CDR1 and CDR2: DFQATT and SNEGSKA (reference sequence). The CDR3 totals 16 residues. TCRdb ran MiXCR on the PCR reads and lists one entry per CDR3 protein. There are approximately 93,000 distinct CDR3 sequences in the sample; about 23% occur only once, and 0.6% to 0.9% lies in the top ten. J is TRBJ1-2 and V is TRBV20-1, with TRBD1 matching 9 bases. The TCR comes from a human donor in good health. Some libraries in this study had Jurkat cell RNA spiked in. Source material: naive CD8+ T cells from blood, with Jurkat cell RNA spiked in. Subset in this sample: FACS-sorted CD8+CD4-CCR7+CD45RA+ naive T cells. The CDR3 reads CSARETGGGSPYGYTF. CDR3 DNA: TGCAGTGCCCGAGAGACAGGGGGGGGGTCCCCTTATGGCTACACCTTC.